A single sample is the source of the 5 T cell receptor beta chains below, sequenced in a study of T cell responses to AZD1222 COVID-19 vaccine. TCRdb keeps only in-frame clones here, not all; method: immunoSEQ multiplex PCR. This sample has 150,000 or so clones, with around 90% found just once. The input for sequencing was peripheral blood, taken on day 0 of AZD1222 vaccination. All receptors come from an adult in good health.

The chain recombines TRBV30 with TRBJ2-1; 12 bases match TRBD1. The germline gives CDR1 GTSNPN, CDR2 SVGIG (reference sequence). This CDR3 comprises 17 residues. The ends lost 1 base at V and 4 bases at J; junction bases unmatched: 8. The CDR3 loop is CAWSGGTGGRIYNEQFF. The CDR3 nucleotides read TGTGCCTGGAGTGGCGGGACAGGGGGCCGGATTTACAATGAGCAGTTCTTC.

The V call is TRBV6-6, the J call TRBJ2-7; 12 bases match TRBD2. Per germline, CDR1 MNHNY and CDR2 SVGAGI (reference sequence). Losses at the gene ends were 8 bases for V and 7 bases for J; bases not matched to a gene: 6. The CDR3 length is 13 residues. The CDR3 nucleotides read TGTGCCAGCCTAGCGGGAGGGCCGGGGGAGCAGTACTTC. This sequence encodes CASLAGGPGEQYF.

The rearrangement joins TRBV4-2 to TRBJ2-1, with 9 bases that match TRBD2. This CDR3 contains 16 residues. Losses at the gene ends were 0 bases for V and 4 bases for J; bases not matched to a gene: 4. The germline V gene encodes CDR1 LGHNA and CDR2 YNFKEQ. CDR3 residues: CASSQDVAGEYNEQFF. Written as DNA, the CDR3 is TGTGCCAGCAGCCAAGATGTAGCGGGAGAATACAATGAGCAGTTCTTC.

This chain joins TRBV10-3 and TRBJ1-2; D gene unclear. This CDR3 has 14 amino acids. The germline V and J ends were trimmed by 1 base and 3 bases, with 9 bases remaining between them. Germline V gene sequence: CDR1 ENHRY, CDR2 SYGVKD. The CDR3 region has the DNA TGTGCCATCAGTGAGTACCGAAACGACTATGGCTACACCTTC. Its translation is CAISEYRNDYGYTF.

This chain joins TRBV9 and TRBJ2-3, with 11 bases fitting TRBD1. J gave up 5 bases and V 0 bases, and 8 bases lay outside the gene matches. This CDR3 is 17 amino acids long. Germline CDR1 is SGDLS and CDR2 is YYNGEE. CDR3 residues: CASSVDGQGAQGDTQYF. CDR3 in DNA: TGTGCCAGCAGCGTAGACGGACAGGGGGCGCAGGGAGATACGCAGTATTTT.